This entry lists 22 T cell receptor beta chains sequenced from one sample in a study of cytomegalovirus exposure and HLA in healthy donors. This PCR relied on a set of 60 Vbeta primers and 13 Jbeta primers. Assay used: immunoSEQ multiplex PCR; TCRdb lists only in-frame clones, some missing. Among about 140,000 clones listed, around 75% were seen once. Material for sequencing was PBMCs. These receptors were obtained from a woman younger than 45 in good health and CMV-seronegative.

The DNA of the CDR3 is TGTGCCAGCAGTTTACTCCCGGGACAGGGGGACTATGGCTACACCTTC. Its translation is CASSLLPGQGDYGYTF. The chain is built from TRBV28 and TRBJ1-2; 11 positions match TRBD1. CDR1 is MDHEN, CDR2 SYDVKM, per germline. The CDR3 is 16 residues long. With V trimmed by 2 bases and J by 3 bases, 5 bases remained unmatched.

This clone appeared a single time. This chain connects TRBV18 to TRBJ2-7; D unresolved. Trimming cost V 0 bases and J 1 base, with 4 bases left between them. The CDR3 consists of 13 residues. Germline-derived CDR1 and CDR2 are KGHSH and LQKENI. The CDR3 is CASSPPSSYEQYF. The CDR3 nucleotides are TGTGCCAGCTCACCACCTAGTTCCTACGAGCAGTACTTC.

The V call is TRBV7-8, the J call TRBJ2-1, with a possible D match to TRBD2 (5 bases). Germline V gives CDR1 SGHVS, CDR2 FQNEAQ. V was shortened by 6 bases and J by 3 bases, with 6 bases between the two germline ends. This CDR3 comprises 12 residues. Here the CDR3 reads CASSRDYNEQFF. DNA for the CDR3: TGTGCCAGCAGTCGGGACTACAATGAGCAGTTCTTC.

The chain couples TRBV5-1 to TRBJ2-2; the D gene is possibly TRBD2 (6 bases). V was clipped by 0 bases and J by 6 bases, with 15 bases between them. The CDR3 is 16 amino acids. The germline CDR1 and CDR2 sequences are SGHRS and YFSETQ. CDR3 protein: CASSLAEGPLAGELFF. CDR3 in DNA: TGCGCCAGCAGCTTGGCGGAGGGGCCGCTGGCCGGGGAGCTGTTTTTT.

The chain has TRBV18 and TRBJ2-5; D possibly corresponds to TRBD1 (5 bases). V was shortened by 3 bases and J by 5 bases, with 16 bases between the two germline ends. CDR3 length equals 15 residues. Germline lookup yields CDR1 KGHSH and CDR2 LQKENI. The CDR3 DNA is TGTGCCAGCTCACCGCCCCAGGGTAATCGTGAGACCCAGTACTTC. Translated, it gives CASSPPQGNRETQYF.

The rearrangement links TRBV7-2 to TRBJ1-4; 8 nucleotides align to TRBD1. The germline CDR1 and CDR2 sequences are SGHTA and FQGNSA. J gave up 7 bases and V 5 bases, and 6 bases lay outside the gene matches. The CDR3 sequence is 14 residues long. The CDR3 region is CASSKDRGAEKLFF. For the CDR3, the DNA is TGTGCCAGCAGCAAAGACAGGGGAGCTGAAAAACTGTTTTTT.

V gene TRBV25-1 combines with J gene TRBJ2-7, with 10 bases matching TRBD2. J lost 2 bases, V lost 5 bases, and 12 bases had no gene match. Germline V gene sequence: CDR1 MGHDK, CDR2 SYGVNS. The CDR3 has 17 amino acids. The CDR3, as DNA: TGTGCCAGCAGTCCACCAGATGGGACTAGCGAGGCCTACGAGCAGTACGTC. It translates to CASSPPDGTSEAYEQYV.

The chain couples TRBV19 to TRBJ2-5; 10 bases align to TRBD2. This CDR3 spans 17 amino acids. The V gene's germline CDR1 is LNHDA and CDR2 SQIVND (reference sequence). With V trimmed by 6 bases and J by 4 bases, 14 bases remained unmatched. The CDR3 nucleotides read TGTGCCAGTAGCTTCCCTGGACTAGCGGATGGTTCAGAGACCCAGTACTTC. Its protein product is CASSFPGLADGSETQYF.

This sequence joins TRBV28 and TRBJ2-3, with a possible D match to TRBD2 (5 bases). In germline, CDR1 is MDHEN, CDR2 SYDVKM. The CDR3 extends over 15 amino acids. Trimming shortened V by 1 base and J by 2 bases, and 10 bases separated the two germline ends. CDR3: CASSLFTGNTDTQYF. CDR3 DNA sequence: TGTGCCAGCAGTTTATTTACGGGAAACACAGATACGCAGTATTTT. The full variable domain, in which reference TRBV28 and TRBJ2-3 provide the parts outside the CDR3, is DVKVTQSSRYLVKRTGEKVFLECVQDMDHENMFWYRQDPGLGLRLIYFSYDVKMKEKGDIPEGYSVSREKKERFSLILESASTNQTSMYLCASSLFTGNTDTQYFGPGTRLTVL.

This clone showed up just a few times. This chain links TRBV4-2 with TRBJ2-7; 16 positions match TRBD2. Unmatched junction bases numbered 8, after V lost 4 bases and J lost 5 bases. The germline V gene has CDR1 LGHNA and CDR2 YNFKEQ. This CDR3 spans 17 amino acids. CDR3 sequence (DNA): TGTGCCAGCAGCCGGGGACTAGCGGGAGGGCCCTCAAACGAGCAGTACTTC. It is translated as CASSRGLAGGPSNEQYF.

The V and J genes are TRBV19 and TRBJ2-7, with D unclear. The V gene's germline CDR1 is LNHDA and CDR2 SQIVND (reference sequence). With 5 bases removed from V and 6 bases from J, the gap between germline ends came to 14 bases. CDR3 length: 13 amino acids. CDR3 region: CASSVKNSVEQYF. CDR3 nucleotide sequence: TGTGCCAGTAGTGTGAAAAACTCCGTCGAGCAGTACTTC.

In this sample, this clone turned up a few times. The chain uses TRBV10-3 and TRBJ1-2; 9 bases fit TRBD1. This CDR3 is 15 amino acids long. Trimming cost V 6 bases and J 1 base; bases outside gene matches: 6. Germline V gene data show CDR1 as ENHRY and CDR2 as SYGVKD. The CDR3 here is CAISKDRGLNYGYTF. The CDR3 nucleotides are TGTGCCATCAGCAAGGACAGGGGCCTTAACTATGGCTACACCTTC.

This clone was observed a handful of times. This sequence joins TRBV2 and TRBJ2-5, with a weak D call TRBD2 (5 bases). Deletions cut 7 bases from V and 5 bases from J, with 14 bases between. CDR3 length: 13 residues. Germline V gene lookup returns CDR1 SNHLY and CDR2 FYNNEI. The CDR3 DNA follows: TGTGCCAGCACCACTAGTCCCCGGGAGACCCAGTACTTC. Amino acid sequence: CASTTSPRETQYF.

The CDR3 sequence is CASSGEGTGELFF. The CDR3, as DNA: TGTGCCAGCAGCGGGGAAGGGACCGGGGAGCTGTTTTTT. The V gene is TRBV2, the J gene TRBJ2-2; D might be TRBD2 (5 bases). Germline V gene data show CDR1 as SNHLY and CDR2 as FYNNEI. V lost 6 bases and J 5 bases, leaving 10 bases between the germline ends. The CDR3 loop spans 13 amino acids.

This chain links TRBV9 with TRBJ2-2; weak D call: TRBD2 (5 bases). Per germline, CDR1 SGDLS and CDR2 YYNGEE. The length of the CDR3 is 15 residues. The V gene lost 2 bases and the J gene lost 4 bases, with 12 bases spanning the gap. The CDR3 nucleotides read TGTGCCAGCAGCGTGGCCGGGATAGGCACCGGGGAGCTGTTTTTT. This codes for CASSVAGIGTGELFF.

This clone was seen once. The chain couples TRBV18 to TRBJ1-6, with 11 bases lining up with TRBD1. CDR1 is KGHSH and CDR2 is LQKENI in the germline V gene. Trimming took 6 bases from V and 6 from J; bases not matched to a gene: 4. The CDR3 has 15 residues. The CDR3 DNA is TGTGCCAGCTCTCTGGGACAGGGGGGTAATTCACCCCTCCACTTT. This gives the protein CASSLGQGGNSPLHF. Together with reference TRBV18 and TRBJ1-6, the CDR3 gives the full variable domain: NAGVMQNPRHLVRRRGQEARLRCSPMKGHSHVYWYRQLPEEGLKFMVYLQKENIIDESGMPKERFSAEFPKEGPSILRIQQVVRGDSAAYFCASSLGQGGNSPLHFGNGTRLTVT.

V gene TRBV27 combines with J gene TRBJ2-1; the match to TRBD2 covers 8 bases. The ends lost 4 bases at V and 4 bases at J; junction bases unmatched: 6. The CDR3 covers 15 residues. Germline V gene data show CDR1 as MNHEY and CDR2 as SMNVEV (reference sequence). The CDR3 coding sequence is TGTGCCAGCAGTTCATCTACTAGCGGTTACAATGAGCAGTTCTTC. Its protein is CASSSSTSGYNEQFF.

V and J are TRBV28 and TRBJ1-4, with TRBD1 matching 10 bases. Germline V CDR1 and CDR2: MDHEN, SYDVKM. V lost 6 bases and J lost 6; bases outside the gene matches: 7. CDR3 length: 15 amino acids. Written as DNA, the CDR3 is TGTGCCAGCAGCTCGCCGGGACAGGGGCATGAAAAACTGTTTTTT. Translated: CASSSPGQGHEKLFF. Together with reference TRBV28 and TRBJ1-4, the CDR3 gives the full variable domain: DVKVTQSSRYLVKRTGEKVFLECVQDMDHENMFWYRQDPGLGLRLIYFSYDVKMKEKGDIPEGYSVSREKKERFSLILESASTNQTSMYLCASSSPGQGHEKLFFGSGTQLSVL.

This chain joins TRBV2 and TRBJ2-5; 8 nucleotides align to TRBD2. V lost 4 bases and J lost 1; bases outside the gene matches: 2. The V gene's germline CDR1 is SNHLY and CDR2 FYNNEI. There are 14 residues in the CDR3. The CDR3 protein is CASSVLAAQETQYF. The DNA for the CDR3 is TGTGCCAGCAGTGTACTAGCGGCCCAAGAGACCCAGTACTTC.

The CDR3 reads CASRDPSSGQGTGNTIYF. CDR3 sequence (DNA): TGTGCCAGTAGAGATCCCTCTTCCGGACAGGGGACTGGAAACACCATATATTTT. V gene TRBV19 combines with J gene TRBJ1-3; 9 positions agree with TRBD1. Germline V gene sequence: CDR1 LNHDA, CDR2 SQIVND (reference sequence). The CDR3 runs to 18 residues. Trimming cost V 6 bases and J 2 bases; bases outside gene matches: 14.

The chain joins TRBV7-9 to TRBJ1-1; TRBD1 agrees at 9 bases. The V and J ends lost 6 bases and 7 bases, in that order; junction bases with no gene match: 9. The CDR3 is 14 amino acids. In germline, CDR1 is SEHNR, CDR2 FQNEAQ (reference sequence). Written as DNA, the CDR3 is TGTGCCAGCAGTCGAACAGGGGGCGAAAGTGAAGCTTTCTTT. This translates into CASSRTGGESEAFF.

This clone was detected only a few times. This chain joins TRBV2 and TRBJ2-5, with TRBD2 matching 9 bases. Germline values: CDR1 SNHLY, CDR2 FYNNEI. The CDR3 runs to 16 residues. Trimming cost V 0 bases and J 5 bases; bases outside gene matches: 7. CDR3 DNA sequence: TGTGCCAGCAGTGAAGCCGGGACTAGCTTGGGGGAGACCCAGTACTTC. Encoded protein: CASSEAGTSLGETQYF.